A single sample gave rise to the 8 T cell receptor beta chains below, sequenced in a study of blood T cell repertoires in COVID-19. Produced via immunoSEQ multiplex PCR; TCRdb's table is partial and in-frame only. The sample shows hundreds of thousands of clones, 70% to 90% of them seen only once. Sequencing used peripheral blood. These TCRs come from a woman between 18 and 29 years old who had recovered from COVID-19.

The chain carries TRBV24-1 and TRBJ2-1, with 10 nucleotides matching TRBD1. The CDR3 extends over 17 amino acids. CDR1 and CDR2 (germline): KGHDR, SFDVKD. The junction had 10 bases not matched to a gene; V was cut back by 3 bases and J by 6 bases. The CDR3 DNA is TGTGCCACCAGTGATCCGGGACAGGGGTTTGGGGTCAATGAGCAGTTCTTC. Its protein product is CATSDPGQGFGVNEQFF.

This clone was detected only once. The V and J genes are TRBV20-1 and TRBJ2-1; 10 nucleotides match TRBD1. This CDR3 spans 19 amino acids. Per the germline V gene, CDR1 is DFQATT and CDR2 is SNEGSKA (reference sequence). Trimming cost V 3 bases and J 3 bases; bases outside gene matches: 17. The CDR3 loop is CSASPDRGRWSGFYNEQFF. The CDR3 nucleotides read TGCAGTGCTAGTCCCGACAGGGGGCGCTGGAGCGGGTTCTACAATGAGCAGTTCTTC.

V and J are TRBV14 and TRBJ1-6, with 7 nucleotides matching TRBD1. After removal of 0 bases from V and 6 bases from J, the junction contained 8 bases not matched to a gene. CDR3 length equals 17 residues. Germline CDR1 is SGHDN and CDR2 is FVKESK. CDR3 sequence reads: CASSQDVGQAGNSPLHF. The CDR3 nucleotides are TGTGCCAGCAGCCAAGATGTCGGACAGGCGGGTAATTCACCCCTCCACTTT. Full variable domain (rest looked up from reference TRBV14 and TRBJ1-6): EAGVTQFPSHSVIEKGQTVTLRCDPISGHDNLYWYRRVMGKEIKFLLHFVKESKQDESGMPNNRFLAERTGGTYSTLKVQPAELEDSGVYFCASSQDVGQAGNSPLHFGNGTRLTVT.

The rearrangement uses TRBV19 and TRBJ1-4; tentatively, D is TRBD1 (5 bases). Germline assignment: CDR1 LNHDA and CDR2 SQIVND (reference sequence). The CDR3 contains 12 residues. The V end was cut by 6 bases, the J end by 8 bases, with 10 bases between. This CDR3 is CASSRQKEKLFF. DNA of the CDR3: TGTGCCAGTAGCAGACAGAAGGAAAAACTGTTTTTT. The whole variable domain, remainder taken from reference TRBV19 and TRBJ1-4, is DGGITQSPKYLFRKEGQNVTLSCEQNLNHDAMYWYRQDPGQGLRLIYYSQIVNDFQKGDIAEGYSVSREKKESFPLTVTSAQKNPTAFYLCASSRQKEKLFFGSGTQLSVL.

The chain uses TRBV5-6 and TRBJ1-1; D not certain. The CDR3 loop spans 12 amino acids. Germline CDR1 and CDR2: SGHDT and YYEEEE. The V end lost 3 bases, the J end lost 1 base, and 4 bases lay between the germline ends. CDR3 amino acids: CASSWPNTEAFF. The CDR3 DNA is TGTGCCAGCAGCTGGCCGAACACTGAAGCTTTCTTT.

The V call is TRBV15, the J call TRBJ2-1; 14 bases are shared with TRBD2. The V and J ends lost 4 bases and 8 bases, in that order; junction bases with no gene match: 4. Germline values: CDR1 LNHNV, CDR2 YYDKDF (reference sequence). The CDR3 contains 15 residues. CDR3 in DNA: TGTGCCACCAGCACGGGGACTAGCGGGAGCCATGAGCAGTTCTTC. This gives the protein CATSTGTSGSHEQFF.

This clone has only a few counts. The J gene is TRBJ2-7, the V gene TRBV7-9, with 12 bases aligning to TRBD1. The trim removed 4 bases at V and 1 base at J, leaving 2 bases unmatched. The CDR3 is 15 amino acids. The germline V gene has CDR1 SEHNR and CDR2 FQNEAQ (reference sequence). DNA for the CDR3: TGTGCCAGCAGCTCGGGACAGGGGGCATCCTACGAGCAGTACTTC. This encodes CASSSGQGASYEQYF.

The chain combines TRBV30 with TRBJ2-2, with a tentative D call TRBD1 (5 bases). The CDR3 is 15 amino acids. Germline CDR1 is GTSNPN and CDR2 is SVGIG (reference sequence). V gave up 0 bases and J gave up 7 bases, with 15 bases separating them. As DNA, the CDR3 is TGTGCCTGGAGTGTACAGGCCTTAACGGGCGGGGAGCTGTTTTTT. Translation: CAWSVQALTGGELFF.